The 8 T cell receptor beta chains listed next were all sequenced from one sample in a study of post-analysis software for immune sequencing data. Which antigens these TCRs recognize remains unknown. Study outcomes and limitations: In patients, TRBV5-6, TRBV5-1 and TRBV20-1 belonged to five TRBV segments found more frequently than in controls.

Unique molecular identifiers were present in the TCR beta cDNA libraries. TCRdb re-called the PCR reads with MiXCR, one entry per CDR3 protein. The sample lists 350,000 to 500,000 distinct CDR3 sequences; roughly 38% were seen once. Sequencing input: blood. Receptors originate from a girl aged 2 to 10 with multiple sclerosis.

Only a few counts were recorded for this clonotype. This chain uses TRBV7-9 with TRBJ2-7; D gene ambiguous. V gave up 3 bases and J gave up 5 bases, with 8 bases separating them. Germline V gene sequence: CDR1 SEHNR, CDR2 FQNEAQ (reference sequence). This CDR3 is 12 amino acids long. The CDR3 DNA sequence: TGTGCCAGCAGCTTCGGAGCCCACGAGCAGTACTTC. Translated: CASSFGAHEQYF.

J is TRBJ2-3 and V is TRBV12-5; perhaps TRBD2 as D (5 bases). The ends were cut back, 1 base at V and 3 bases at J, with 17 bases in the middle. The CDR3 contains 17 residues. Germline loops: CDR1 LGHNT, CDR2 FRNRAP. The CDR3 DNA is TGTGCTAGTGGTTTGGGAGGACTCTTGACCTCGACAGATACGCAGTATTTT. Amino acids: CASGLGGLLTSTDTQYF.

This rearrangement joins TRBV28 to TRBJ2-1, with 10 bases identical to TRBD2. Per the germline V gene, CDR1 is MDHEN and CDR2 is SYDVKM. This CDR3 has 16 residues. The junction had 15 bases not matched to a gene; V was cut back by 10 bases and J by 6 bases. CDR3: CATIGRLAGGFNEQFF. CDR3 bases: TGTGCCACCATCGGACGATTAGCGGGGGGTTTCAATGAGCAGTTCTTC.

This clonotype showed up just a few times. The V and J genes are TRBV12-3 or TRBV12-4 and TRBJ2-3; D uncertain. This CDR3 spans 13 amino acids. V dropped 1 base and J dropped 9 bases, with 11 bases sitting between them. The CDR3 nucleotides read TGTGCCAGCAGTTTAGGTCCGCTCGGGACGCAGTATTTT. Amino acids: CASSLGPLGTQYF.

V is TRBV29-1 and J is TRBJ2-7; 12 bases agree with TRBD2. The J call may be in error: the DNA end matches TRBJ2-5 better. The CDR3 has 16 amino acids. Germline V gene data show CDR1 as SQVTM and CDR2 as ANQGSEA. The CDR3 region has the DNA TGCAGCGTTGAAGATCAGACTAGCGGGAGTTCAGAGACCCAGTACTTC. This translates into CSVEDQTSGSSETQYF.

This clonotype has just a few counts. The chain employs TRBV5-5 and TRBJ2-7, with TRBD2 matching 9 bases. The CDR3 contains 15 residues. J gave up 2 bases and V 1 base, and 4 bases lay outside the gene matches. Germline V gene lookup returns CDR1 SGHKS and CDR2 YYEKEE (reference sequence). The DNA for the CDR3 is TGTGCCAGCAGCTTGAGTGCGGGAGGGCCCTACGAGCAGTACTTC. Its protein is CASSLSAGGPYEQYF.

This clonotype was found a few times. The genes are TRBV27 and TRBJ2-7, with a weak D call TRBD1 (5 bases). Trimming removed 1 base from V and 3 bases from J, with 13 bases in between. Germline CDR1 is MNHEY and CDR2 is SMNVEV (reference sequence). This CDR3 spans 15 amino acids. The CDR3 DNA follows: TGTGCCAGCAGTTTATATCGTCACAGGTACTACGAGCAGTACTTC. Amino acid sequence: CASSLYRHRYYEQYF.

This clonotype was recorded a few times. This chain joins TRBV5-1 and TRBJ1-4, with D perhaps TRBD1 (5 bases). Deletions cut 4 bases from V and 8 bases from J, with 18 bases between. The CDR3 sequence is 15 residues long. CDR1 SGHRS and CDR2 YFSETQ come from the germline V gene. CDR3 in amino acids: CASSPGAVGGEKLFF. The CDR3 coding sequence is TGCGCCAGCAGCCCCGGGGCGGTAGGCGGAGAAAAACTGTTTTTT.